This T cell receptor (beta chain) was recorded in a study of a mutant IDH1 vaccine in newly diagnosed glioma. Across the study: Radiotherapy, temozolomide, or both had been given previously, and both were given to most.

The repertoire was sequenced with immunoSEQ multiplex PCR; TCRdb's copy has only in-frame clones and lacks some. The table lists about 26,000 clones, roughly 83% of them singletons. Note on this clone: Its antigen is unknown.

CDR1 and CDR2 (germline): SGHVS, FQNEAQ. The CDR3 runs 15 residues. V lost 5 bases and J 0 bases, leaving 14 bases between the germline ends. Time point described: week 35, safety follow-up. Mutant IDH1 20-mer peptide, at 300 ug, made up each vaccine dose, with topical imiquimod. The rearrangement links TRBV7-8 to TRBJ2-7; maybe TRBD2 (6 bases). This clonotype was sampled from a young man with glioma. The source material was PBMCs, sampled from a glioma patient whose treatment included an IDH1 peptide vaccine. CDR3 coding DNA: TGTGCCAGCAGCCCAATGGGGACTCACTCCTACGAGCAGTACTTC. It codes for CASSPMGTHSYEQYF.